The 7 T cell receptor beta chains in this list originate from one sample, sequenced in a study of T cell changes during pregnancy in multiple sclerosis. Measured with immunoSEQ multiplex PCR; TCRdb has only the in-frame clones, and not every one. This sample has some 47,000 clones, with 85% to 90% found just once. The material was CD8+ T cells from peripheral blood mononuclear cells, obtained in the second trimester of pregnancy. The receptors stem from a female donor with multiple sclerosis, enrolled in a pregnancy study.

Comments on this clone: One end of the junction varies from germline; a read error may be responsible. The chain recombines TRBV5-8 with TRBJ1-1; D is unclear. Germline CDR1 SGHTS, CDR2 YDEGEE. The CDR3 consists of 11 residues. The CDR3 is CASSLAPEDLF. In DNA, the CDR3 is TGTGCCAGCAGCTTGGCCCCGGAGGATCTCTTT.

V usage is TRBV4-1 and J usage is TRBJ2-3; the D gene is possibly TRBD2 (5 bases). Germline V gene lookup returns CDR1 MGHRA and CDR2 YSYEKL. Trimming left V 0 bases short and J 2 bases short, with 12 bases between. CDR3 length: 16 residues. The CDR3 protein is CASSQDLSGATDTQYF. The CDR3 nucleotides read TGCGCCAGCAGCCAAGATCTCAGCGGAGCCACAGATACGCAGTATTTT.

V gene TRBV4-1 combines with J gene TRBJ2-2; D perhaps matches TRBD2 (7 bases). Germline V lookup: CDR1 MGHRA, CDR2 YSYEKL. The CDR3 is made up of 16 amino acids. Trimming stripped 0 bases from V and 4 bases from J, with 12 bases between. The CDR3 here is CASSQEGGPVTGELFF. The CDR3 DNA reads as TGCGCCAGCAGCCAAGAGGGGGGGCCGGTCACCGGGGAGCTGTTTTTT.

The rearrangement links TRBV4-1 to TRBJ1-5, with D perhaps TRBD1 (5 bases). Germline V gene lookup returns CDR1 MGHRA and CDR2 YSYEKL. CDR3 length: 16 residues. V was pared by 0 bases and J by 3 bases, with 12 bases between. CDR3 sequence reads: CASSQEWEGSNQPQHF. The CDR3 nucleotides are TGCGCCAGCAGCCAAGAGTGGGAGGGGTCCAATCAGCCCCAGCATTTT.

The chain is built from TRBV29-1 and TRBJ1-2, with a tentative D call TRBD1 (5 bases). The CDR3 spans 15 residues. The V gene's germline CDR1 is SQVTM and CDR2 ANQGSEA. V lost 8 bases, J lost 4 bases, and 23 bases lay in between. CDR3 nucleotides: TGCAGCTTCCCCTCGACAGACGAGAGTGGCTATGGCTACACCTTC. It yields the protein CSFPSTDESGYGYTF.

CDR3 protein: CASSLARGGRETQYF. The CDR3 DNA reads as TGTGCCAGCAGCTTAGCGCGAGGGGGCAGAGAGACCCAGTACTTC. The rearrangement links TRBV7-6 to TRBJ2-5, with 7 bases aligning to TRBD1. Losses at the gene ends were 0 bases for V and 4 bases for J; bases not matched to a gene: 5. Germline V gene data show CDR1 as SGHVS and CDR2 as FNYEAQ. This CDR3 is 15 amino acids long.

This chain uses TRBV13 with TRBJ1-3; D may be TRBD1 (5 bases). The CDR3 totals 14 residues. V was pared by 0 bases and J by 3 bases, with 6 bases between. CDR1 is PRHDT, CDR2 FYEKMQ, per germline (reference sequence). CDR3 nucleotides: TGTGCCAGCAGCTTAGGTCAGGGTGGAAACACCATATATTTT. Its protein product is CASSLGQGGNTIYF.